The clone carrying this T cell receptor (beta chain) was counted between two and nine times. Those patients picked for sequencing had displayed CD8+CD57+ cell expansion on flow cytometry. The data originate from a study of CD8+CD57+ T cells in acquired aplastic anemia. Genomic DNA, the template, was used for profiling of the TCR beta VDJ and CDR3. TCRdb re-derived calls from the reads in MiXCR, one entry per CDR3 protein. Of some 160,000 distinct CDR3 sequences listed, more than 40% are singletons. The receptor comes from a human donor with aplastic anemia. Sample: sorted CD4+, CD8+, or CD8+CD57+ T cells (not recorded which) from PBMCs.

The CDR3 DNA is TGTGCCAGCAGCTTGGCTGACTCGGGGGAGCTGTTTTTT. Translating gives CASSLADSGELFF. The V gene is TRBV7-9, the J gene TRBJ2-2; D remains ambiguous. CDR1 is SEHNR, CDR2 FQNEAQ, per germline (reference sequence). This CDR3 region has 13 residues. V was cut by 3 bases and J by 8 bases, with 10 bases left in between.